This T cell receptor beta chain originates from a study of CD8 T cells in Susac syndrome. TCR beta from blood CD8+ and CD4+ T cells was sequenced. TEMRA cells were enriched by FACS, and CD4+ and CD8+ T cells were negatively isolated. Roughly 0.45 to 1 ug RNA was reverse transcribed with random hexamers. The method of amplification for TCR beta CDR3 was immunoSEQ multiplex PCR, covering 54 Vbeta and 13 Jbeta. TCRdb redid the calling of the immunoSEQ multiplex PCR reads with MiXCR, one entry per CDR3 protein. The sample has some 400,000 distinct CDR3 sequences; more than 80% are singletons. The germline V gene has CDR1 LGHNA and CDR2 YNFKEQ. V gave up 0 bases and J gave up 14 bases; unmatched junction bases: 10. There are 15 residues in the CDR3.

The chain carries TRBV4-2 and TRBJ2-1, with TRBD2 identical over 10 bases. This receptor was obtained from a human donor with multiple sclerosis. Material for sequencing was CD8+ T cells from PBMCs. The CDR3 bases are TGTGCCAGCAGCCAAGAACTAGCGGGGATTTATGGGGAGTTCTTC. As protein: CASSQELAGIYGEFF.